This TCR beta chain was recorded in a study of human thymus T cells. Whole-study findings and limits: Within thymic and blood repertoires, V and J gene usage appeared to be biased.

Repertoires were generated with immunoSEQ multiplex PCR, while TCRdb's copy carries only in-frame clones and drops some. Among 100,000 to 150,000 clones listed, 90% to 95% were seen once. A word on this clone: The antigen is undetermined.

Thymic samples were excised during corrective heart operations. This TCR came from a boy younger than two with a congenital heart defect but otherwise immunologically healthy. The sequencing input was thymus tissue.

The CDR3 DNA sequence: TGTGCCTGGAGTATACCGGGGGGCTCCTACAATGAGCAGTTCTTC. Translating gives CAWSIPGGSYNEQFF. The V call is TRBV30, the J call TRBJ2-1; TRBD2 matches 7 bases. Germline values: CDR1 GTSNPN, CDR2 SVGIG (reference sequence). The CDR3 runs to 15 residues. Trimming cost V 2 bases and J 0 bases; bases outside gene matches: 4.